This T cell receptor (beta chain) was identified during a study of cytomegalovirus exposure and HLA in healthy donors. Study-wide findings and caveats: A previous analysis found most TCR beta V segments productive roughly 90% or roughly 30% of the time.

The PCR ran on 60 Vbeta and 13 Jbeta primers. This table comes from immunoSEQ multiplex PCR, and its TCRdb copy is limited to in-frame clones, with some not included. The table lists over 100,000 clones, 70% of them singletons, with 8% to 9.5% in the top ten. CDR1 and CDR2 from the germline V gene are MNHNS and SASEGT. The length of the CDR3 is 13 residues. V was trimmed by 3 bases and J by 8 bases, leaving 8 bases between them. Points on this clone: Antigen specificity is unknown.

The TCR comes from a man aged 30 to 45 in good health and CMV-seropositive. Sequences were obtained from PBMCs. The J gene is TRBJ1-6, the V gene TRBV6-1; D is uncertain. The CDR3 DNA follows: TGTGCCAGCAGTGAGTCTTTTGATTCACCCCTCCACTTT. It yields the protein CASSESFDSPLHF.